This record looks at one T cell receptor beta chain sequence and its context. Its antigen target is currently unknown. Qualities for individual bases were not recorded, and no much larger clone is one base off. The data stem from a study of shared clonotypes between healthy human individuals (dated by TCRdb to the early 2020s). For the study in its entirety: The cohort included three men and a couple of women between 18 and 49 years of age. For each donor, CD4 naive and CD4 memory were each given three plates, CD8 naive was given two plates, and CD8 memory was given one plate. Blood TCR repertoires of five healthy adults were deeply sequenced to estimate repertoire size and the extent of clonotype sharing between individuals. To increase sequencing depth and limit assay-specific biases, different laboratories used diverse techniques to prepare libraries and sequence TCR repertoires. Each donor's leukapheresis produced roughly between roughly 0.85 and 9.5 billion PBMCs.

V is pared back by 3 bases and J by 0 bases, with 8 bases lying between the germline termini. Spanning cysteine to phenylalanine, the CDR3 consists of 15 amino acids. The only DNA kept is the CDR3, 45 bases in frame from the first base. According to the germline V gene, CDR1 reads MGHDK and CDR2 reads SYGVNS. TCR CDR3 regions were amplified from genomic DNA by multiplex PCR using the deep immunoSEQ assay. Extracted genomic DNA from each cell subset was spread evenly across all wells of several immunoSEQ 96-well plates, with each plate serving as a replicate. For sorted subsets, roughly 0.2 ug genomic DNA, equal to 30,000 to 35,000 T cell genomes, was loaded into each replicate PCR. Purified libraries were quantified with a Qubit 3.0 fluorometer, sized on a Bioanalyzer 2100, and re-quantified with the KAPA Library Quantification kit. Each immunoSEQ 96-well plate was sequenced on its own single-read 150-cycle Illumina NextSeq 550 flow cell. From the authors' description of their analysis: Because the immunoSEQ output included only junctional sequences and no quality scores, the filtering could not be the same as the filtering used for full-length reads. To assign V/J genes and CDR3, sequences were annotated against IMGT germline references using PyIR, a Python wrapper for IgBLAST v1.9. Reads with weak V/J assignments (E-value above 1e-6), missing CDR3, stop codons, out-of-frame junctions, or ambiguous translated residues were removed. V3J clonotypes were defined as sequences sharing an identical inferred V gene, J gene, and CDR3 amino acid sequence. The percentage overlap between two repertoires was calculated by dividing the number of shared unique clonotypes by the size of the smaller repertoire. Repertoire richness was assessed with RTK rarefaction, the Chao1 estimator, and Recon v2.1 estimates of unobserved clonotypes. Generation probabilities were computed with OLGA for all TCRbeta clonotypes obtained by the gDNA method from several donors. This immuneACCESS table, as held by TCRdb, lists in-frame sequences with V and J called but not all clones. Of the missing ones, under half trace to an unresolved V gene in checked studies; the others have no known cause. The V and J calls and clone size are taken from that table; D and trimming were inferred from the DNA. The sample table lists some 1 million clones, about 75% of them with a count of one. 1.4% to 1.5% of the sample comes from the top ten.

The paper as a whole reports these results and caveats: Sampling was restricted to blood, and TCR repertoires in tissues likely differ from the TCR repertoires found in blood. Clonotypes shared by all four sorted-subset donors showed higher generation probabilities than non-shared clonotypes. Because the study included only a small number of donors, the genetic and exposure-history diversity represented was limited. Sharing across several donors was observed for approximately 5% of naive CD4, less than 4% of naive CD8, over 2% of memory CD4, and over 0.3% of memory CD8 clonotypes. Larger estimated clonotype richness was generally found for naive subsets than for memory subsets. Rarefaction of sorted-subset datasets indicated incomplete sequencing despite the large sequencing depth. Based on pairwise subsampling, the degree of clonotype sharing among donors was expected to be affected by sequencing depth.

The donors were healthy, HIV-negative adults with no recently reported acute infections or vaccinations. Every donor was a Caucasian adult residing in Nashville, Tennessee, USA. CD4+ T cells were enriched through magnetic negative selection, after which naive cells were positively selected on CD45RA and the remaining negative fraction served as the memory subset. After blood collection by leukapheresis, PBMCs were isolated using Ficoll-Histopaque density gradient centrifugation and then cryopreserved in the vapor phase of liquid nitrogen. Analytical flow cytometry was used to check the purity and quantity of each magnetically sorted T cell population. From each sorted fraction, genomic DNA was isolated and quantified by UV absorbance on a Nanodrop 2000c.

The chain employs TRBV25-1 and TRBJ1-4; no confident D gene assignment can be made. The material sequenced was memory CD4+ T cells sorted from blood. The intended sense of this specimen's cell subset or site label: CD45RA-negative fraction. The sequence was obtained from a man aged 18 to 29 in good health. In nucleotides, the sequence is TGTGCCAGCAGTGACGGCCGTTCAACTAATGAAAAACTGTTTTTT. It is translated as CASSDGRSTNEKLFF.